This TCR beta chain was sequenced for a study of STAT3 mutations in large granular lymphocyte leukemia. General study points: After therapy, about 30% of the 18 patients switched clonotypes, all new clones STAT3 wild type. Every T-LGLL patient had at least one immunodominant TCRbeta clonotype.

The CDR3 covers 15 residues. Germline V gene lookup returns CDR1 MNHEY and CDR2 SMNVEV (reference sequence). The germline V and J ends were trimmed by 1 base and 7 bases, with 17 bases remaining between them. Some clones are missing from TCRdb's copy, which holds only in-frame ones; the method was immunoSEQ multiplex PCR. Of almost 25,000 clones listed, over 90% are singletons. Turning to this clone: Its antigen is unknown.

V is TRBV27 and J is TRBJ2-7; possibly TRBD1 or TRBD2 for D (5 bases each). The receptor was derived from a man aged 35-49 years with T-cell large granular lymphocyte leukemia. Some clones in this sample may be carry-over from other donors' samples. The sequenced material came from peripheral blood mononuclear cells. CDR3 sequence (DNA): TGTGCCAGCAGTTTATGGGGGAGAGGGGAGAGGGAGCAGTACTTC. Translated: CASSLWGRGEREQYF.